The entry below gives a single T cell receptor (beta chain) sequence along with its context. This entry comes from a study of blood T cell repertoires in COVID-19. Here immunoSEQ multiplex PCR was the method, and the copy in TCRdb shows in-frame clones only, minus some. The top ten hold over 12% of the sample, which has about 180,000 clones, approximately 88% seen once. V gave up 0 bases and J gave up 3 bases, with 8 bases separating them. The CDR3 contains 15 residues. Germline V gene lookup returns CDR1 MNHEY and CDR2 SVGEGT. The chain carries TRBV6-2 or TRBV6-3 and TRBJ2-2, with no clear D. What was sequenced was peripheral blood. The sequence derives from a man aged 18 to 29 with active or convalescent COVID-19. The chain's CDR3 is CASSYSTGDTGELFF. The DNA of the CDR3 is TGTGCCAGCAGTTACTCGACTGGTGACACCGGGGAGCTGTTTTTT.